This T cell receptor beta chain was found in a study of cytotoxic CD8 clonotypes in ibrutinib-treated CLL. Using immunoSEQ multiplex PCR, the repertoire was profiled, and TCRdb retains in-frame clones only, with some absent. The repertoire has hundreds of thousands of clones, less than 75% of them found once; the top ten carry approximately 15%. The CDR3 is 14 residues long. Germline V gives CDR1 SGHRS, CDR2 YFSETQ. The V and J ends lost 0 bases and 1 base respectively, with 8 bases between them. The source was PBMCs, collected after 24 months of ibrutinib treatment. The sequence was obtained from a human donor with chronic lymphocytic leukemia. The chain links TRBV5-1 to TRBJ2-7; D remains unclear. The CDR3, as DNA: TGCGCCAGCAGCTTGGTGGCAGCGTCCTACGAGCAGTACTTC. Its protein product is CASSLVAASYEQYF.